The rows below give T cell receptor beta chains drawn from one sample of a study of CD8 T cells in ankylosing spondylitis. TCRdb processed the 5' RACE reads anew with MiXCR; each CDR3 protein has one entry. Of hundreds of thousands of distinct CDR3 sequences in the sample, around 32% were seen once. The source material was blood, either unsorted or a sorted T cell fraction (not recorded which). The receptors were gathered from a male donor with ankylosing spondylitis or in good health (not recorded which). Each CDR3 is given without its conserved first and last residue. A D gene is named only where the DNA matches it firmly.

>.|TRBV9
ASSVVGGARRETQY
>TRBD2|TRBV12-3/TRBV12-4
ASRTSGVSEQY
>TRBD1|TRBV2
ASSPPADRGGEKLF
>TRBD1|TRBV6-1
ASSGGTGGAETQY
>.|TRBV12-3/TRBV12-4
ASSFSLTGELF
>.|TRBV3-1
ASSSAEGEDYNEQF
>.|TRBV20-1
CASLVGFTAADTQY
>TRBD2|TRBV10-3
AISEGTNIYNEQF
>.|TRBV5-5
ASSLEDGSYEQY
>.|TRBV10-3
AISESTGGPFYEQY
>.|TRBV20-1
SARGQADTQY
>TRBD1|TRBV9
ASSVDPQGGTEAF
>.|TRBV12-3/TRBV12-4
ASSSGEGKLF
>.|TRBV20-1
SARVAKNIQY
>.|TRBV5-4
ASSAKADTQY
>.|TRBV5-1
ASSSSGVNGNTIY
>TRBD1|TRBV20-1
CARDLMGTGGYNEQF
>.|TRBV6-6
ASSYSLDTQY
>TRBD1|TRBV5-1
ASSLDGTGFQPQH
>TRBD1|TRBV7-8
ASSLHDRAQETQY
>.|TRBV5-5
ASSLLGIAGLGTDTQY
>.|TRBV2
ASSGVEAGELF
>.|TRBV29-1
SFTRDTLTYEQY
>TRBD1|TRBV29-1
SVARDSTSTTLPAGPGELF
>.|TRBV6-5
ASSWTTRGEQY
>.|TRBV20-1
SARVDDYSNQPQH
>.|TRBV7-8
ASSLEATNWGTGELF
>.|TRBV4-1
ASSHERSPLH
>.|TRBV6-1
ASSRGLSGANVLT
>TRBD1|TRBV5-8
ASSFDRGAGANVLT
>.|TRBV19
ASSTGLYQETQY
>.|TRBV5-5
ASSLGVSLIYGYT
>.|TRBV2
ASLGDDEQF
>TRBD1|TRBV10-3
AISGQGLQVSEQY
>TRBD2|TRBV6-1
ASSLRGESYEQY
>TRBD2|TRBV7-6
ASSTTSGGADTQY
>TRBD1|TRBV5-1
ASSLAGTGVYEQY
>.|TRBV20-1
SAFHTVSTDTQY
>.|TRBV20-1
SARVRNTEAF
>.|TRBV24-1
ATSAGPAGSYEQY
>.|TRBV6-5
ASSYEGSGANVLT
>.|TRBV12-3/TRBV12-4
AIKEWSGGYT
>.|TRBV6-6
ASRTGDYNEQF
>TRBD1|TRBV6-1
ASSERGAAGGGFGYT
>.|TRBV29-1
SVEVQGDSNQPQH
>.|TRBV30
AWGGFWGMTDTQY
>.|TRBV5-1
ASSLGGTNEAF
>.|TRBV20-1
SATNSFRTTTQY
>TRBD1|TRBV12-3/TRBV12-4
ASSSRGGRGIGEQY
>TRBD1|TRBV20-1
SAGQGGQPQH
>.|TRBV24-1
ATSDPLTGELF
>TRBD2|TRBV12-3/TRBV12-4
ASSPQGGGNYEQY
>.|TRBV5-1
ASSGGDISLEGYT
>.|TRBV20-1
SASEKGGNGYT
>.|TRBV20-1
SARDRHNSPLH
>.|TRBV11-2
ASSGAHSGNTIY